The clone carrying this T cell receptor (beta chain) was recorded many times. The antigen is unknown. Germline CDR1 and CDR2: SGHRS and YFSETQ. The CDR3 runs 14 residues. Trimming took 7 bases from V and 1 from J, leaving 14 bases between them. TCRdb reprocessed the 5' RACE reads via MiXCR and lists one record per CDR3 protein. The table lists 100,000 to 150,000 distinct CDR3 sequences, roughly 6.7% of them singletons. This sample was taken from a study of T cells after yellow fever vaccination. Findings of the study overall: A large majority of primary-vaccination clones showed up again after the booster (about 96% CD4, roughly 88% CD8).

Sequencing used CD4+ T cells sorted from PBMCs, obtained approximately 11 days after the first yellow fever vaccination. This sequence joins TRBV5-1 and TRBJ1-1; weak D call: TRBD1 (6 bases). The receptor was derived from a man aged 18 to 35 who received the YFV17D yellow fever vaccine. The CDR3 reads CASGPDRTNTEAFF. The CDR3 nucleotides read TGCGCCAGCGGACCTGACAGGACGAACACTGAAGCTTTCTTT.